This T cell receptor beta chain was captured in a study of blood T cell repertoires in COVID-19. Whole-study context: Some COVID-19 samples were acute and others convalescent; all came from the United States, Italy and Spain. PBMCs, B-cell-depleted T cells, or T cells provided the cDNA or gDNA that made up the material.

Only in-frame clones appear in the TCRdb table, and some are missing; sequencing was by immunoSEQ multiplex PCR. The sample carries about 260,000 clones, about 90% recorded once. Trimming stripped 5 bases from V and 7 bases from J, with 14 bases between. The germline gives CDR1 MDHEN, CDR2 SYDVKM. The CDR3 length is 13 residues. The specimen was peripheral blood. This rearrangement joins TRBV28 to TRBJ1-2; the D gene is possibly TRBD1 (6 bases). The TCR comes from a woman aged 45-59 years who had recovered from COVID-19. CDR3 DNA: TGTGCCAGCAGTCCCCCAGGGGTTCGTGGCTACACCTTC. It specifies CASSPPGVRGYTF.